This paragraph reports one T cell receptor (beta chain). Its binding antigen is unknown. No quality values exist for individual bases; no much larger clone is one base distant. The sample originates from a study of Graves' ophthalmopathy and Graves' hyperthyroidism (dated by TCRdb to the late 2010s). The study in broad terms: Peripheral blood was collected at initial diagnosis, before any treatment. The study used TCR beta repertoire signatures to distinguish Graves' ophthalmopathy from Graves' hyperthyroidism and to predict progression to ophthalmopathy. In total, approximately 130 blood samples were TCR-sequenced: under 45 ophthalmopathy, roughly 80 hyperthyroidism and some 17 hyperthyroidism-to-ophthalmopathy patients. To explore V-J signatures that separate ophthalmopathy from hyperthyroidism, a discovery set of about a hundred patients was enrolled, consisting of about 45 with ophthalmopathy and fewer than 60 with stable hyperthyroidism. For independent validation, a separate cohort was made up of approximately 18 hyperthyroidism patients plus 17 patients who later progressed from hyperthyroidism to ophthalmopathy. In roughly six hyperthyroidism patients, the T-cell repertoire of thyroid tissue was compared with the T-cell repertoire of blood. Following sample collection, hyperthyroidism patients were given methimazole at a starting dose of 30 mg daily, and ophthalmopathy patients were given high-dose intravenous methylprednisolone.

Broader findings and caveats from the paper: No statistical method was used to predetermine the sample size, and group allocation was not hidden from the investigators. In cross-validation, the 13-signature model distinguished ophthalmopathy from stable hyperthyroidism with approximately 88% sensitivity and around 82% specificity, and in the test set the corresponding values were roughly 80% and 75%. Most expanded thyroid clonotypes with frequency above 0.001 were also detected in blood, suggesting blood repertoires may reflect the thyroid immune response. In validation, the model predicted ophthalmopathy progression with 70.59% sensitivity and 72.22% specificity; roughly 11 predicted patients were CT-confirmed with GO in a median of approximately 6.5 months.

Ophthalmopathy patients were characterized by moderately to severely active disease, a Clinical Activity Score of at least 3, a NOSPECS grade of at least 4, and a disease duration under 3 months. Patients were excluded if they had other autoimmune diseases, uncontrolled infections, pregnancy or lactation. Diagnosis was based on clinical symptoms, serum thyroxine, TRAb, thyroid ultrasound and orbital computed tomography. PBMCs were isolated from more than 9 ml of fresh peripheral blood by Ficoll-Paque density gradient centrifugation. Total RNA was extracted with Trizol reagent and quality-checked on an Agilent 2100 Bioanalyzer. For repertoire sequencing, TCR beta CDR3 regions were amplified from RNA transcripts. A first-round RT-PCR used HTBI primers with the Qiagen OneStep RT-PCR kit, followed by a second-round multiplex PCR, size selection and purification. Libraries were sequenced on an Illumina HiSeq2000 using paired-end 100 bp reads. Concerning the study's data processing: SOAPnuke was used to process the reads, removing any read that contained adapters or uncalled bases, had a mean Phred below 15, or lacked an exact match to the constant primer or identifier. COPE v1.2.5 was used to merge the high-quality paired reads. Unique nucleotide sequences were defined as clonotypes and aligned to IMGT TRB V, D and J references using MiTCR v1.1. The analysis was limited to V-J combinations with a frequency above 0.0001, which together covered over 98% of repertoires. For each V-J combination, a TCR clonal expansion and chaos score was defined as the ratio of F50 clonal expansion to chaos observed in the TCRdist matrix. Features were reduced by Welch's t-statistics and random forest to over ten V-J combinations, which fed a naive Bayes classifier. The Morisita-Horn index was used to measure how similar the thyroid and blood repertoires were. The public sequencing data were trimmed at Q25 with fastp and processed into clonotypes with MiXCR by TCRdb, which kept only in-frame beta chains. Rows with one shared CDR3 protein collapse into an entry with the most common genes and DNA. The V and J calls come from TCRdb's annotation, not from the publication. The sample contains hundreds of thousands of distinct CDR3 sequences, about 41% of them found a single time. The ten largest make up more than 2.5% of the sample.

CDR1 and CDR2 (MGHRA, YSYEKL) derive from the germline V gene. V loses 3 bases at its end and J loses 5 bases; junction bases beyond the gene matches: 6. From its cysteine to its phenylalanine, the CDR3 spans 15 amino acids. Here the CDR3 DNA is all that survives: 45 bases in frame from base 1. The chain uses TRBV4-1 and TRBJ1-4; the junction holds 7 bases that match TRBD1. The TCR originated in an adult man with Graves' ophthalmopathy. Sequenced: peripheral blood. The CDR3 protein is CASSQTGTVNEKLFF. The DNA sequence is as follows: TGCGCCAGCAGCCAGACCGGGACAGTGAATGAAAAACTGTTTTTT.